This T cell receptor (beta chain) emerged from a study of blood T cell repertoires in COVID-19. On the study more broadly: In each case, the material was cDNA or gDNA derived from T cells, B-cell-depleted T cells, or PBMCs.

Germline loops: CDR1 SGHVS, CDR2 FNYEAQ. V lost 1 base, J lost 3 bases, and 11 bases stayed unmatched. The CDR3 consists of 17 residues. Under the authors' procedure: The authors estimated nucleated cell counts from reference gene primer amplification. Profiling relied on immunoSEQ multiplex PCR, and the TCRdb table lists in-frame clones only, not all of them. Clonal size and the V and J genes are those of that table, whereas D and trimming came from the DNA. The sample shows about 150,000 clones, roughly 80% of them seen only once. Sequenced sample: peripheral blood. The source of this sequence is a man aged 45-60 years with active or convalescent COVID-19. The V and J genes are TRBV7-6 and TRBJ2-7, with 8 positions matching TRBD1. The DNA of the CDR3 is TGTGCCAGCAGCTTAGTCGGTCCGACAGGGGAAGGCTACGAGCAGTACTTC. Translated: CASSLVGPTGEGYEQYF.